The 27 T cell receptor beta chains listed next were all sequenced from one sample in a study of OX40 agonist ivuxolimab in advanced cancers. TCRdb's copy holds only in-frame clones and misses some; the assay was immunoSEQ multiplex PCR. The table lists around 92,000 clones, approximately 93% of them singletons. The sample consisted of CD4+ or CD8+ T cells sorted from blood, taken in a trial of the OX40 agonist ivuxolimab. The receptors originated from an adult with an advanced solid tumor such as melanoma, head and neck, liver or kidney cancer.

The V and J genes are TRBV7-2 and TRBJ2-3; D unresolved. The CDR3 is 15 residues long. CDR1 is SGHTA and CDR2 is FQGNSA in the germline V gene. V lost 3 bases, J lost 2 bases, and 12 bases lay in between. The chain's CDR3 is CASSFSVSNTDTQYF. DNA for the CDR3: TGTGCCAGCAGCTTCTCGGTGTCTAACACAGATACGCAGTATTTT.

This chain connects TRBV28 to TRBJ2-7; 9 positions match TRBD2. CDR3 length: 14 residues. CDR1 and CDR2 (germline): MDHEN, SYDVKM. J was trimmed by 3 bases and V by 6 bases; bases with no gene match: 6. CDR3 in DNA: TGTGCCAGCAGCATTAGCGGGAGTGGCTACGAGCAGTACTTC. Amino acid sequence: CASSISGSGYEQYF. The variable domain in full, with the rest retrieved from reference TRBV28 and TRBJ2-7, is DVKVTQSSRYLVKRTGEKVFLECVQDMDHENMFWYRQDPGLGLRLIYFSYDVKMKEKGDIPEGYSVSREKKERFSLILESASTNQTSMYLCASSISGSGYEQYFGPGTRLTVT.

CDR3 loop: CASSFGRVETQYF. Here the CDR3 DNA reads TGTGCCAGCAGTTTCGGACGAGTCGAGACCCAGTACTTC. The V call is TRBV28, the J call TRBJ2-5; D is unclear. The CDR3 loop spans 13 amino acids. The V end was cut by 3 bases, the J end by 5 bases, with 10 bases between. Germline V gives CDR1 MDHEN, CDR2 SYDVKM.

Concerning this clone itself: Other DNA sequences in this specimen translate into the identical CDR3. The V and J genes are TRBV18 and TRBJ1-5, with D hard to call. Germline V CDR1 and CDR2: KGHSH, LQKENI. Trimming pared 2 bases from V and 0 bases from J, leaving 5 bases between. CDR3 length: 14 amino acids. This chain's CDR3 is CASSPGVSNQPQHF. The CDR3 DNA is TGTGCCAGCTCACCAGGGGTTAGCAATCAGCCCCAGCATTTT.

The V and J genes are TRBV2 and TRBJ2-6; perhaps TRBD2 as D (5 bases). Trimming left V 11 bases short and J 2 bases short, with 10 bases between. The CDR3 extends over 13 amino acids. In germline, CDR1 is SNHLY, CDR2 FYNNEI. The chain's CDR3 is CAGRGTGANVLTF. CDR3 in DNA: TGTGCCGGCCGGGGTACTGGGGCCAACGTCCTGACTTTC.

The chain couples TRBV5-1 to TRBJ1-4, with 10 bases that match TRBD1. Germline loops: CDR1 SGHRS, CDR2 YFSETQ. The V gene end was trimmed by 0 bases and the J gene end by 7 bases; junction bases not matched to a gene: 3. The CDR3 is made up of 15 amino acids. This chain's CDR3 is CASSLARDRGEKLFF. CDR3 sequence (DNA): TGCGCCAGCAGCTTGGCCCGGGACAGGGGTGAAAAACTGTTTTTT.

The chain is built from TRBV27 and TRBJ1-5; possibly TRBD1 for D (6 bases). Germline V CDR1 and CDR2: MNHEY, SMNVEV (reference sequence). Trimming removed 0 bases from V and 4 bases from J, with 10 bases in between. The CDR3 contains 15 residues. In nucleotides, the CDR3 is TGTGCCAGCAGTTTATCCGGGACACCAAATCAGCCCCAGCATTTT. It is translated as CASSLSGTPNQPQHF.

CDR3: CASSLEGGTQYF. The DNA of the CDR3 is TGTGCCAGCAGCTTAGAAGGAGGGACCCAGTACTTC. The chain recombines TRBV7-9 with TRBJ2-5, with D tentatively TRBD2 (5 bases). CDR3 length equals 12 residues. V was shortened by 1 base and J by 7 bases, with 7 bases between the two germline ends. In germline, CDR1 is SEHNR, CDR2 FQNEAQ (reference sequence).

The chain is built from TRBV16 and TRBJ2-3; D is undetermined. Trimming removed 3 bases at V and 5 bases at J, with 12 bases between. Germline-derived CDR1 and CDR2 are KGHSY and FQNENV. The CDR3 length is 14 residues. CDR3 bases: TGTGCCAGCAGCCAGAAAGGTGGTGAAGATACGCAGTATTTT. This gives the protein CASSQKGGEDTQYF.

The chain recombines TRBV18 with TRBJ2-3; the match to TRBD2 covers 8 bases. The CDR3 has 17 amino acids. After removal of 3 bases from V and 1 base from J, the junction contained 9 bases not matched to a gene. Germline V lookup: CDR1 KGHSH, CDR2 LQKENI. The DNA for the CDR3 is TGTGCCAGCTCACCCCTGGTGGGTAGCGGGGGCACAGATACGCAGTATTTT. Amino acids: CASSPLVGSGGTDTQYF.

This chain uses TRBV5-6 with TRBJ1-5; no firm D call. This CDR3 contains 14 residues. Per germline, CDR1 SGHDT and CDR2 YYEEEE. V was trimmed by 1 base and J by 9 bases, leaving 14 bases between them. Here the CDR3 DNA reads TGTGCCAGCAGCTTGTCCGGGCTCCCGGGGCCCCAGCATTTT. It specifies CASSLSGLPGPQHF.

The V and J genes are TRBV27 and TRBJ2-7, with 7 bases that match TRBD1. Germline V CDR1 and CDR2: MNHEY, SMNVEV (reference sequence). V trimming: 5 bases; J trimming: 3 bases; junction bases outside the gene matches: 4. This CDR3 region has 13 residues. The CDR3 nucleotides read TGTGCCAGCAGTCGGGACAGAATCTACGAGCAGTACTTC. It encodes CASSRDRIYEQYF.

The gene calls are TRBV5-4 and TRBJ2-1; 7 nucleotides agree with TRBD1. Per germline, CDR1 SGHNT and CDR2 YYREEE (reference sequence). There are 15 residues in the CDR3. The J segment lost 0 bases and the V segment lost 2 bases, leaving 2 bases of the junction unmatched. In nucleotides, the CDR3 is TGTGCCAGCAGCTTCCGGGACAGCTCCTACAATGAGCAGTTCTTC. The encoded protein is CASSFRDSSYNEQFF.

This chain joins TRBV5-6 and TRBJ2-7; tentative D call: TRBD1 (5 bases). The CDR3 has 15 residues. From germline, CDR1 is SGHDT and CDR2 YYEEEE. Trimming pared 1 base from V and 2 bases from J, leaving 13 bases between. CDR3 sequence (DNA): TGTGCCAGCAGCTTGCGATACGACAGACCCTACGAGCAGTACTTC. This codes for CASSLRYDRPYEQYF.

The V call is TRBV9, the J call TRBJ1-4, with TRBD1 as a possible D gene (6 bases). The germline V and J ends were trimmed by 1 base and 0 bases, with 10 bases remaining between them. Looked up from germline, CDR1 is SGDLS and CDR2 is YYNGEE. CDR3 length: 16 amino acids. CDR3 nucleotides: TGTGCCAGCAGCGTAAGGGGGGCGGCAACTAATGAAAAACTGTTTTTT. Encoded protein: CASSVRGAATNEKLFF.

The chain carries TRBV19 and TRBJ2-1; a weak D match, TRBD2 (6 bases). CDR3 size: 14 residues. The germline V and J ends were trimmed by 7 bases and 8 bases, with 18 bases remaining between them. Germline V CDR1 and CDR2: LNHDA, SQIVND (reference sequence). The CDR3 nucleotides are TGTGCCAGTAAAGGGCGGGACCCCATCTATGAGCAGTTCTTC. It specifies CASKGRDPIYEQFF.

This CDR3 reads CASREGAPYGYTF. CDR3 coding DNA: TGTGCCAGCAGAGAGGGGGCGCCCTATGGCTACACCTTC. This chain uses TRBV6-1 with TRBJ1-2, with TRBD1 matching 7 bases. J gave up 4 bases and V 6 bases, and 5 bases lay outside the gene matches. The CDR3 is made up of 13 amino acids. Germline CDR1 is MNHNS and CDR2 is SASEGT.

The CDR3 reads CASSLGGGTEAFF. The CDR3 DNA reads as TGTGCCAGCTCACTCGGGGGGGGCACTGAAGCTTTCTTT. The chain combines TRBV18 with TRBJ1-1; possibly TRBD1 for D (5 bases). The CDR3 totals 13 residues. The V gene's germline CDR1 is KGHSH and CDR2 LQKENI. V shed 4 bases and J shed 4 bases, with 10 bases lying between them.

The V call is TRBV5-1, the J call TRBJ2-3; 11 positions match TRBD1. The CDR3 extends over 14 amino acids. The V segment lost 4 bases and the J segment 5 bases; nucleotides outside the gene matches: 3. In germline, CDR1 is SGHRS, CDR2 YFSETQ. In DNA, the CDR3 is TGCGCCAGCAGCCCGGACAGGGGGCAAGATACGCAGTATTTT. It specifies CASSPDRGQDTQYF.

The chain employs TRBV28 and TRBJ1-5; D ambiguous. The CDR3 is 14 residues long. V dropped 2 bases and J dropped 5 bases, with 10 bases sitting between them. Germline V lookup: CDR1 MDHEN, CDR2 SYDVKM. CDR3 sequence: CASSLDGRYQPQHF. Written as DNA, the CDR3 is TGTGCCAGCAGTTTAGATGGCAGATATCAGCCCCAGCATTTT.

This clone was seen just once. The chain couples TRBV7-3 to TRBJ2-1; D is perhaps TRBD2 (7 bases). Germline V gene data show CDR1 as SGHTA and CDR2 as FQGTGA. The CDR3 sequence is 12 residues long. The ends were cut back, 8 bases at V and 8 bases at J, with 13 bases in the middle. CDR3 nucleotides: TGTGCCAGCGGGGCGGGGGCCCATGAGCAGTTCTTC. This gives the protein CASGAGAHEQFF. The full variable domain, rest sourced from reference TRBV7-3 and TRBJ2-1, is GAGVSQTPSNKVTEKGKYVELRCDPISGHTALYWYRQSLGQGPEFLIYFQGTGAADDSGLPNDRFFAVRPEGSVSTLKIQRTERGDSAVYLCASGAGAHEQFFGPGTRLTVL.

The rearrangement links TRBV6-5 to TRBJ1-1; D ambiguous. In germline, CDR1 is MNHEY, CDR2 SVGAGI. The length of the CDR3 is 16 residues. V was pared by 0 bases and J by 1 base, with 12 bases between. CDR3 amino acids: CASSYSSLEQNTEAFF. CDR3 sequence (DNA): TGTGCCAGCAGTTACTCCTCCCTCGAACAGAACACTGAAGCTTTCTTT.

This chain joins TRBV6-5 and TRBJ1-5; D gene ambiguous. Per the germline V gene, CDR1 is MNHEY and CDR2 is SVGAGI. Between the trimmed V and J ends, which lost 6 bases and 3 bases, there was a span of 12 bases. The CDR3 consists of 14 residues. The chain's CDR3 is CASRRAAHNQPQHF. CDR3 DNA: TGTGCCAGCAGGAGGGCAGCACACAATCAGCCCCAGCATTTT.

The rearrangement uses TRBV28 and TRBJ2-7; TRBD2 matches 7 bases. CDR1 is MDHEN and CDR2 is SYDVKM in the germline V gene. This CDR3 spans 13 amino acids. J gave up 4 bases and V 9 bases, and 9 bases lay outside the gene matches. CDR3 DNA: TGTGCCAGTGGCCCCGGGAGGCGGTACGAGCAGTACTTC. Protein sequence: CASGPGRRYEQYF.

The gene calls are TRBV5-1 and TRBJ2-7; a possible D gene is TRBD2 (5 bases). The CDR3 runs 14 residues. From germline, CDR1 is SGHRS and CDR2 YFSETQ. Trimming left V 0 bases short and J 5 bases short, with 12 bases between. The DNA for the CDR3 is TGCGCCAGCAGCTTGGCCGTCTGGCGGGACGAGCAGTACTTC. Protein: CASSLAVWRDEQYF. Supplemented by reference TRBV5-1 and TRBJ2-7, the full variable domain reads KAGVTQTPRYLIKTRGQQVTLSCSPISGHRSVSWYQQTPGQGLQFLFEYFSETQRNKGNFPGRFSGRQFSNSRSEMNVSTLELGDSALYLCASSLAVWRDEQYFGPGTRLTVT.

The J gene is TRBJ1-6, the V gene TRBV7-9; TRBD1 aligns across 9 bases. The CDR3 totals 14 residues. The ends lost 6 bases at V and 6 bases at J; junction bases unmatched: 3. Germline loops: CDR1 SEHNR, CDR2 FQNEAQ (reference sequence). The chain's CDR3 is CASSGDRVNSPLHF. The CDR3 bases are TGTGCCAGCAGTGGGGACAGGGTTAATTCACCCCTCCACTTT.

The chain employs TRBV20-1 and TRBJ2-5; D call uncertain. V was shortened by 2 bases and J by 5 bases, with 3 bases between the two germline ends. The CDR3 is 10 amino acids. Germline values: CDR1 DFQATT, CDR2 SNEGSKA (reference sequence). The CDR3 here is CSARYETQYF. DNA of the CDR3: TGCAGTGCTAGATATGAGACCCAGTACTTC.